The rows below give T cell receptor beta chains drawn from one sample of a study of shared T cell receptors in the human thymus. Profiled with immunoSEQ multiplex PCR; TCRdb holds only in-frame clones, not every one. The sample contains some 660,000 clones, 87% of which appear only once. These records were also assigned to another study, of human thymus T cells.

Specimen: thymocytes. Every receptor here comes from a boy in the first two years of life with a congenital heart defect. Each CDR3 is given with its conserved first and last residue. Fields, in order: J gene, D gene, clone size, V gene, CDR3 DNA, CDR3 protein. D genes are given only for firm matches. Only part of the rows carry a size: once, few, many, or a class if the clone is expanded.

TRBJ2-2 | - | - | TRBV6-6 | TGTGCCAGCTTTCGAGAGAACACCGGGGAGCTGTTTTTT | CASFRENTGELFF
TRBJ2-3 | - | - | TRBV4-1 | TGCGCCAGCAGCCAAGATTATACAGATACGCAGTATTTT | CASSQDYTDTQYF
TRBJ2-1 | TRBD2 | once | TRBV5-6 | TGTGCCAGCAGCCAAGGACTAGCGGGGGGGGTTGAGGTCAATGAGCAGTTCTTC | CASSQGLAGGVEVNEQFF
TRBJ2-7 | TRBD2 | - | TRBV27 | TGTGCCAGCAGTTTAGAGAGCGGGAGTAAGTTTCTGAGGTACTTC | CASSLESGSKFLRYF
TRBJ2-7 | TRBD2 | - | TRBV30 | TGTGCCGTAACGGGAGGGCAGGGAACGCCGTATCTCCGCGATAACGAGCAGTACTTC | CAVTGGQGTPYLRDNEQYF
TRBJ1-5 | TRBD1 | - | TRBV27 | TGTGCCAGCAGGCAGACAGGGGGGGAGGGTCAGCCCCAGCATTTT | CASRQTGGEGQPQHF
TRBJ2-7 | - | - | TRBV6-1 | TGTGCCAGCTCGGGAGTCTCCTACGAGCAGTACTTC | CASSGVSYEQYF
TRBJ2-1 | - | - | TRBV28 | TGTGCCAGCAGTCCTTATATCCCGGGACTCCTATACAATGAGCAGTTCTTC | CASSPYIPGLLYNEQFF
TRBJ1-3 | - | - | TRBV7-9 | TGTGCCAGCAGCTTGGGGCAGGGTCCCTCTGGAAACACCATATATTTT | CASSLGQGPSGNTIYF
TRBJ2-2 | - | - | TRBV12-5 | TGTGCTAGTGGTTTGGTACAGACTATTTACACCGGGGAGCTGTTTTTT | CASGLVQTIYTGELFF
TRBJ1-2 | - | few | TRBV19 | TGTGCCAGTAGTATGGAGCCGCATCAGGGGGGCTACACCTTC | CASSMEPHQGGYTF
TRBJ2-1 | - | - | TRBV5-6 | TGTGCCAGCAGCTTTTCGGTTGCGAACAATGAGCAGTTCTTC | CASSFSVANNEQFF
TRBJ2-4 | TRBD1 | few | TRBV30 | TGTGCCTGGTCCGGGACAGTAGCAAGCATTCAGTACTTC | CAWSGTVASIQYF
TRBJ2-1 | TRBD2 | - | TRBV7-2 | TGTGCCAGCAGTTCGGGGCGGGGGATGGGGGGAGAGCAGTTCTTC | CASSSGRGMGGEQFF
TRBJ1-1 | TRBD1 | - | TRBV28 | TGTGCCAGCAGTTTGGGACAGGGTCCATCTAACACTGAAGCTTTCTTT | CASSLGQGPSNTEAFF
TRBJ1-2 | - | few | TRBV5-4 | TGTGCCAGCAGCGGGCTGACAGGTTTGGACGGCTACACCTTC | CASSGLTGLDGYTF
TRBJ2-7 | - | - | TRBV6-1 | TGTGCCAGCAGTGAGAGGCACACCGCGGGCGAGCAGTACTTC | CASSERHTAGEQYF
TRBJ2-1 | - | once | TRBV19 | TGTGCCAGTAGTCCCCGGGACAATGAGCAGTTCTTC | CASSPRDNEQFF
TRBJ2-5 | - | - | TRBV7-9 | TGTGCCAGCAGCCAAGCGACTAGCCAAGAGACCCAGTACTTC | CASSQATSQETQYF
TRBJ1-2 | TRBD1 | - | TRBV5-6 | TGTGCCAGCAGCTCTGGGACAGTACAAATCTATGGCTACACCTTC | CASSSGTVQIYGYTF
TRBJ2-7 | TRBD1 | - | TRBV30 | TGTGCCTGGATTTCAGGGGGCAACGAGCAGTACTTC | CAWISGGNEQYF
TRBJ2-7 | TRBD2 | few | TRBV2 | TGTGCCACCATTCGGCGGGAGGGACCCGAATTTTACGAGCAGTACTTC | CATIRREGPEFYEQYF
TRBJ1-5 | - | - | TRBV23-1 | TGCGCCAGCAGTCCCCACGATTTTCAGGGTCTCCAGCCCCAGCATTTT | CASSPHDFQGLQPQHF
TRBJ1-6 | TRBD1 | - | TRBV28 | TGTGCCAGCCTACCTCTCCAGGGGGCGCTTAATAATTCACCCCTCCACTTT | CASLPLQGALNNSPLHF
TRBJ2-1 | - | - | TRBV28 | TGTGCCAGCAGTTTAACACAGGGTTACAATGAGCAGTTCTTC | CASSLTQGYNEQFF
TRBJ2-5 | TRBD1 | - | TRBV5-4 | TGTGCCAGCAGCTTGGGGCCGTGGGACAGGGACCAAGAGACCCAGTACTTC | CASSLGPWDRDQETQYF
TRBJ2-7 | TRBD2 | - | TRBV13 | TGTGCCAGCAGCTCCCGACTAGCGGGAGGGCCGGGCTACGAGCAGTACTTC | CASSSRLAGGPGYEQYF
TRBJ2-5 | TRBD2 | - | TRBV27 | TGTGCCAGCAGTTCCCATAGCGGGGGGCCAGAGACCCAGTACTTC | CASSSHSGGPETQYF
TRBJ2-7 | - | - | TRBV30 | TGTGCCTGGCGAAAACGCCCCAGGTCTCTTTACTACGAGCAGTACTTC | CAWRKRPRSLYYEQYF
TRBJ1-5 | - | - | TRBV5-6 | TGTGCCAGCAGCTCGGGGAGGAGGCAGCCCCAGCATTTT | CASSSGRRQPQHF
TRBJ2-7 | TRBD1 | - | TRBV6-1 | TGTGCCAGCAGTGAAACCCTGCGGGACAGGAACTACGAGCAGTACTTC | CASSETLRDRNYEQYF
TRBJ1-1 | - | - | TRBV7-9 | TGTGCCAGCAGCCTACGCCCGGTTGCGACTGAAGCTTTCTTT | CASSLRPVATEAFF
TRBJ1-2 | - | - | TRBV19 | TGTGCCACGACAGCTGTATGGAGTATGTGGGGCTACACCTTC | CATTAVWSMWGYTF
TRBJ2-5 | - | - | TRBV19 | TGTGCCAGTAGTATTCCCGGGTACCAAGAGACCCAGTACTTC | CASSIPGYQETQYF
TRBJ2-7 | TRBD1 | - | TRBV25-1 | TGTGCCAGCAGTGACAGGGGGCGCATCCCCTACGAGCAGTACTTC | CASSDRGRIPYEQYF
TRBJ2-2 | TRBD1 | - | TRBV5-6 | TGTGCCAGCAGCTTGGACAGGGGGCCGGTCGGGGAGCTGTTTTTT | CASSLDRGPVGELFF
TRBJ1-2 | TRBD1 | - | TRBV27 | TGTGCCAGCAGTTTCTACGGCCGACAGGGTTCCTATGGCTACACCTTC | CASSFYGRQGSYGYTF
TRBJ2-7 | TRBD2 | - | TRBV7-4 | TGTGCCAGCACTCTAGCGGGAGAGTCCTACGAGCAGTACTTC | CASTLAGESYEQYF